What follows is one T cell receptor beta chain and its context. What it recognizes is unknown. V lost 6 bases, J lost 2 bases, and 10 bases lay in between. This CDR3 has 13 amino acids. Per the germline V gene, CDR1 is SGHTA and CDR2 is FQGNSA. These data belong to a study of T cell clones after liver transplantation. Study details: Third-party-reactive TCRbeta sequences from pre-transplant mixed lymphocyte reactions served as antigen-independent comparators. Subjects received no induction therapy and standard immunosuppression until randomization at 12-24 months post-transplant.

Profiled with immunoSEQ multiplex PCR; TCRdb holds only in-frame clones, not every one. The top ten clones hold around 0.97% of a sample with more than 95,000 clones, 82% of them seen once. Whole-study results and caveats: The donor-reactive repertoire was only partly measurable in two subjects, lacking donor cells. Rather than being deleted, graft donor-reactive T cells may have moved into the graft.

Sequencing used CD4+ T cells from blood, obtained before liver transplant. The source of this sequence is a human donor who received a liver transplant. V and J are TRBV7-2 and TRBJ1-1; D is undetermined. CDR3 residues: CASRPTRNTEAFF. The CDR3 nucleotides are TGTGCCAGCAGACCTACACGTAACACTGAAGCTTTCTTT.